The next 27 T cell receptor beta chains were all read from a single sample in a study of post-analysis software for immune sequencing data. Their cognate antigens are unknown. Prepared libraries of TCR beta cDNA carried unique molecular identifiers. Each CDR3 protein is one row after TCRdb ran MiXCR on the PCR reads. The data contain hundreds of thousands of distinct CDR3 sequences, 35% to 45% of them seen just once; the ten biggest clones take up under 5.5%. Study findings and constraints: When patients were compared with controls, about five TRBV segments were more frequent, TRBV5-6, TRBV5-1 and TRBV20-1 among them.

The sequenced material came from blood. These receptor sequences come from a girl under 18 with multiple sclerosis.

This clonotype was found many times. Written as DNA, the CDR3 is TGTGCCAGCAGCTCCGGTGGGACGCAAGAGACCCAGTACTTC. This sequence encodes CASSSGGTQETQYF. The chain employs TRBV5-4 and TRBJ2-5, with D perhaps matching TRBD1 or TRBD2 (5 bases each). V lost 3 bases and J 2 bases, leaving 11 bases between the germline ends. The length of the CDR3 is 14 residues. Germline lookup yields CDR1 SGHNT and CDR2 YYREEE (reference sequence).

The chain carries TRBV19 and TRBJ1-5; a weak D match, TRBD1 (5 bases). The CDR3 runs 14 residues. Trimming removed 5 bases at V and 3 bases at J, with 11 bases between. The germline gives CDR1 LNHDA, CDR2 SQIVND (reference sequence). For the CDR3, the DNA is TGTGCCAGTAGTCCGAGACAGTACAATCAGCCCCAGCATTTT. Translation gives CASSPRQYNQPQHF.

The chain carries TRBV2 and TRBJ2-3; D not resolved. V dropped 4 bases and J dropped 1 base, with 9 bases sitting between them. This CDR3 contains 14 residues. Germline CDR1 reads SNHLY; CDR2 reads FYNNEI. The CDR3 loop reads CASSGATGTDTQYF. The CDR3, as DNA: TGTGCCAGCAGTGGAGCAACGGGCACAGATACGCAGTATTTT.

The rearrangement links TRBV4-3 to TRBJ2-3; TRBD2 matches 11 bases. This CDR3 region has 16 residues. Germline values: CDR1 LGHNA, CDR2 YSLEER. V trimming: 1 base; J trimming: 4 bases; junction bases outside the gene matches: 4. The CDR3 DNA is TGCGCCAGCAGCCAAGCGGGACTAGCGGTACCAGATACGCAGTATTTT. Protein product: CASSQAGLAVPDTQYF.

Points on this clonotype: At one end the junction does not follow the germline gene, possibly because of a read error. The chain recombines TRBV12-3 or TRBV12-4 with TRBJ2-3; perhaps TRBD2 as D (6 bases). This CDR3 is built from 13 residues. In DNA, the CDR3 is TGTGCCAGCACACTCGGGAGCACAGATGCGCAATATTTT. Protein product: CASTLGSTDAQYF.

This clonotype was recorded many times. This sequence joins TRBV7-9 and TRBJ2-7; TRBD2 aligns across 7 bases. Losses at the gene ends were 5 bases for V and 7 bases for J; bases not matched to a gene: 11. This CDR3 has 14 residues. Per the germline V gene, CDR1 is SEHNR and CDR2 is FQNEAQ (reference sequence). CDR3 protein: CASSKLAGVPEQYF. CDR3 sequence (DNA): TGTGCCAGCAGCAAACTCGCGGGAGTGCCGGAGCAGTACTTC. Based on the CDR3 plus reference TRBV7-9 and TRBJ2-7, the full variable domain is DTGVSQNPRHKITKRGQNVTFRCDPISEHNRLYWYRQTLGQGPEFLTYFQNEAQLEKSRLLSDRFSAERPKGSFSTLEIQRTEQGDSAMYLCASSKLAGVPEQYFGPGTRLTVT.

There are many counts of this clonotype. This chain links TRBV18 with TRBJ2-5, with D perhaps TRBD2 (6 bases). Germline V gene data show CDR1 as KGHSH and CDR2 as LQKENI. Trimming pared 3 bases from V and 3 bases from J, leaving 14 bases between. The CDR3 totals 15 residues. The CDR3 DNA reads TGTGCCAGCTCACCCCCGGGACTTGCAAAAGAGACCCAGTACTTC. Protein sequence: CASSPPGLAKETQYF.

This chain connects TRBV5-8 to TRBJ2-3; the match to TRBD2 covers 15 bases. This CDR3 has 17 amino acids. Germline loops: CDR1 SGHTS, CDR2 YDEGEE. V lost 3 bases to trimming and J lost 5 bases; unmatched junction nucleotides: 7. CDR3 amino acids: CASSSGLAGGREDTQYF. Written as DNA, the CDR3 is TGTGCCAGCAGCTCTGGACTAGCGGGGGGGCGTGAAGATACGCAGTATTTT.

The rearrangement links TRBV9 to TRBJ1-1; D gene ambiguous. V was clipped by 0 bases and J by 0 bases, with 12 bases between them. The CDR3 contains 16 residues. CDR1 is SGDLS and CDR2 is YYNGEE in the germline V gene. For the CDR3, the DNA is TGTGCCAGCAGCGTAGCAGATGGCGGAATGAACACTGAAGCTTTCTTT. As protein: CASSVADGGMNTEAFF.

J is TRBJ2-1 and V is TRBV5-1, with 10 bases fitting TRBD1. CDR3 length equals 14 residues. CDR1 and CDR2 (germline): SGHRS, YFSETQ. V was clipped by 4 bases and J by 7 bases; unmatched bases: 5. The CDR3 loop is CASSRGQGNNEQFF. CDR3 nucleotides: TGCGCCAGCAGCCGGGGACAGGGGAATAATGAGCAGTTCTTC.

As regards this clonotype: A junction boundary mismatches the germline segment, possibly from a read error. The chain links TRBV5-1 to TRBJ1-1; D is ambiguous. From germline, CDR1 is SGHRS and CDR2 YFSETQ. The CDR3 has 15 amino acids. In nucleotides, the CDR3 is TGCGCCAGCGGCTCCGCGGCCGACGGGAACTCTGAAGCTTTCTTT. Translated: CASGSAADGNSEAFF.

Note on this clonotype: A much larger clone differs by one base, so this may be a read error. This chain connects TRBV10-3 to TRBJ2-3; TRBD2 might be the D (6 bases). Germline V gene sequence: CDR1 ENHRY, CDR2 SYGVKD. Trimming removed 6 bases at V and 2 bases at J, with 9 bases between. The CDR3 contains 13 residues. CDR3 sequence reads: CAIREGSTDTQYF. The CDR3 nucleotides read TGTGCCATCAGGGAGGGGTCCACAGATACGCAGTATTTT.

The rearrangement joins TRBV5-1 to TRBJ2-1; no reliable D call. The V gene lost 0 bases and the J gene lost 6 bases, with 13 bases spanning the gap. The germline V gene has CDR1 SGHRS and CDR2 YFSETQ. This CDR3 has 15 amino acids. The CDR3 region is CASSLDGVASNEQFF. Written as DNA, the CDR3 is TGCGCCAGCAGCTTGGATGGGGTAGCAAGCAATGAGCAGTTCTTC. The full variable domain, in which reference TRBV5-1 and TRBJ2-1 provide the parts outside the CDR3, is KAGVTQTPRYLIKTRGQQVTLSCSPISGHRSVSWYQQTPGQGLQFLFEYFSETQRNKGNFPGRFSGRQFSNSRSEMNVSTLELGDSALYLCASSLDGVASNEQFFGPGTRLTVL.

On this clonotype: A read error may produce the germline difference seen at one junction end. The chain couples TRBV7-9 to TRBJ1-1; D not resolved. Germline values: CDR1 SEHNR, CDR2 FQNEAQ (reference sequence). The CDR3 sequence is 13 residues long. CDR3 in DNA: TGTGCCAGCAGATTAGTTGCCAGCACTGAAGCTTTCTTT. Protein: CASRLVASTEAFF.

Remarks on this clonotype: Being one base from a much bigger clone, this may be a read error. This chain uses TRBV7-3 with TRBJ2-5, with 7 positions matching TRBD1. This CDR3 region has 13 residues. The germline gives CDR1 SGHTA, CDR2 FQGTGA. V was pared by 5 bases and J by 10 bases, with 10 bases of the junction left unmatched. This CDR3 reads CASSPMSQGSQYF. DNA of the CDR3: TGTGCCAGCAGCCCTATGTCACAGGGGAGCCAGTACTTC. The full variable domain, with the rest looked up from reference TRBV7-3 and TRBJ2-5, is GAGVSQTPSNKVTEKGKYVELRCDPISGHTALYWYRQSLGQGPEFLIYFQGTGAADDSGLPNDRFFAVRPEGSVSTLKIQRTERGDSAVYLCASSPMSQGSQYFGPGTRLLVL.

This clonotype was observed a handful of times. A read error is possible here, since a much larger clone lies one base away. The rearrangement uses TRBV11-2 and TRBJ2-5, with TRBD2 matching over 7 bases. This CDR3 has 16 residues. Germline trimming cut 3 bases from V and 11 bases from J; bases unmatched to any gene: 18. Germline assignment: CDR1 SGHAT and CDR2 FQNNGV. The CDR3 reads CASSFGVGLGGDEQYF. DNA for the CDR3: TGTGCCAGCAGCTTTGGGGTTGGACTAGGAGGCGATGAGCAGTACTTC. The full variable domain, rest sourced from reference TRBV11-2 and TRBJ2-5, is EAGVAQSPRYKIIEKRQSVAFWCNPISGHATLYWYQQILGQGPKLLIQFQNNGVVDDSQLPKDRFSAERLKGVDSTLKIQPAKLEDSAVYLCASSFGVGLGGDEQYFGPGTRLLVL.

In its sample, this clonotype was seen many times. The V and J genes are TRBV28 and TRBJ2-3; 11 positions match TRBD2. V dropped 5 bases and J dropped 4; count of bases not matched to a gene: 5. The germline CDR1 and CDR2 sequences are MDHEN and SYDVKM. This CDR3 is 15 amino acids long. As DNA, the CDR3 is TGTGCCAGCAGTAGAACTAGCGGGAGACCAGATACGCAGTATTTT. Translation gives CASSRTSGRPDTQYF.

Points on this clonotype: This may stem from a read error, because a much larger clone lies one nucleotide away. The chain carries TRBV25-1 and TRBJ1-1; 7 positions agree with TRBD1. Germline CDR1 is MGHDK and CDR2 is SYGVNS. This CDR3 comprises 13 residues. The chain's CDR3 is CACRGGENTEAFF. DNA for the CDR3: TGTGCCTGCAGGGGGGGGGAGAACACTGAAGCTTTCTTT. Full variable domain (missing parts from reference TRBV25-1 and TRBJ1-1): EADIYQTPRYLVIGTGKKITLECSQTMGHDKMYWYQQDPGMELHLIHYSYGVNSTEKGDLSSESTVSRIRTEHFPLTLESARPSHTSQYLCACRGGENTEAFFGQGTRLTVV.

The chain couples TRBV7-2 to TRBJ1-2, with a possible D match to TRBD1 (6 bases). V lost 1 base and J lost 7, with 13 bases in between. The CDR3 has 14 amino acids. Germline V gene sequence: CDR1 SGHTA, CDR2 FQGNSA. The CDR3 DNA reads TGTGCCAGCAGCTTAGTAAACAGGGTGGCTGGCTACACCTTC. Its protein product is CASSLVNRVAGYTF.

For this clonotype: One junction end disagrees with the germline gene, perhaps due to a read error. The V call is TRBV12-3 or TRBV12-4, the J call TRBJ1-4; D is unclear. The CDR3 runs 13 residues. As DNA, the CDR3 is TGTGCCTGCAGCCGTAAGAACCATGAAAAACTGTTTTTT. It translates to CACSRKNHEKLFF.

This clonotype occurred a few times. The V call is TRBV24-1, the J call TRBJ1-5; TRBD1 matches 9 bases. CDR3 length: 15 amino acids. CDR1 and CDR2 from the germline V gene are KGHDR and SFDVKD. After removal of 3 bases from V and 6 bases from J, the junction contained 5 bases not matched to a gene. The CDR3, as DNA: TGTGCCACCAGTGATACGACAGGGGGTGCTCAGCCCCAGCATTTT. It translates to CATSDTTGGAQPQHF.

This clonotype was recorded a few times. The CDR3 region has the DNA TGCGCCAGCAGCTTGGCGCCGTCCTTCTCTGGAAACACCATATATTTT. Translating gives CASSLAPSFSGNTIYF. The chain joins TRBV5-1 to TRBJ1-3; the D is unclear. The CDR3 length is 16 residues. The germline V and J ends were trimmed by 0 bases and 0 bases, with 10 bases remaining between them. Germline V gives CDR1 SGHRS, CDR2 YFSETQ.

This clonotype was counted many times. The chain recombines TRBV24-1 with TRBJ2-5; either TRBD1 or TRBD2 may supply D (5 bases each). There are 15 residues in the CDR3. The V gene lost 1 base and the J gene lost 5 bases, with 13 bases spanning the gap. Germline CDR1 is KGHDR and CDR2 is SFDVKD. CDR3: CATSDFMGTGETQYF. CDR3 coding DNA: TGTGCCACCAGTGATTTCATGGGGACGGGTGAGACCCAGTACTTC.

The sample holds many counts of this clonotype. The chain links TRBV10-3 to TRBJ2-1; no clear D gene. Between the trimmed V and J ends, which lost 4 bases and 9 bases, there was a span of 16 bases. The CDR3 has 14 amino acids. From germline, CDR1 is ENHRY and CDR2 SYGVKD. CDR3 residues: CAISGAGDPGEQFF. The CDR3 DNA follows: TGTGCCATCAGTGGAGCAGGCGACCCTGGTGAGCAGTTCTTC.

The sample holds many counts of this clonotype. J is TRBJ2-1 and V is TRBV5-4; TRBD2 agrees at 16 bases. In germline, CDR1 is SGHNT, CDR2 YYREEE (reference sequence). This CDR3 is 19 amino acids long. Unmatched junction bases numbered 7, after V lost 4 bases and J lost 0 bases. CDR3 residues: CASSRPGTSGRASYNEQFF. The CDR3 DNA follows: TGTGCCAGCAGCCGACCCGGGACTAGCGGGAGGGCCTCCTACAATGAGCAGTTCTTC.

This clonotype was observed many times. This chain uses TRBV12-3 or TRBV12-4 with TRBJ1-5, with D perhaps TRBD1 (6 bases). V was cut by 6 bases and J by 2 bases, with 8 bases left in between. The CDR3 loop spans 13 amino acids. CDR3 nucleotide sequence: TGTGCCAGCAGGAGACAGGGCAATCAGCCCCAGCATTTT. Translating it yields CASRRQGNQPQHF.

This clonotype was detected many times. This chain uses TRBV7-2 with TRBJ2-5; D is ambiguous. Germline V lookup: CDR1 SGHTA, CDR2 FQGNSA. V was cut by 5 bases and J by 2 bases, with 9 bases left in between. The CDR3 sequence is 13 residues long. DNA of the CDR3: TGTGCCAGCAGCGTGAAGGTACAAGAGACCCAGTACTTC. This translates into CASSVKVQETQYF.